A selection of T cell receptor beta chains follows, all from one sample in a study of patients and donors after allogeneic stem cell transplantation. TCRdb re-called the RT-PCR reads through MiXCR, storing one row per CDR3 protein. Of 100,000 to 120,000 distinct CDR3 sequences listed, roughly 35% are singletons. The sample consisted of blood, either unsorted or a sorted T cell fraction (not recorded which). These receptors originate from a human donor who was either an allogeneic HSCT recipient or a stem cell or donor lymphocyte infusion donor (not recorded which). It is not recorded whose cells these are; they may come from a transplant donor. Both conserved end residues are part of each CDR3. D genes are given only for firm matches. The size of a clone is reported for some rows only, either as once, few or many, or as a class for expanded clones.

clone_size: .; d_call: .; j_call: TRBJ1-4; v_call: TRBV7-9; cdr3_aa: CASSLGARNEKLFF; cdr3_nt: TGTGCCAGCAGCTTAGGAGCCAGAAATGAAAAACTGTTTTTT
clone_size: .; d_call: TRBD2; j_call: TRBJ2-7; v_call: TRBV28; cdr3_aa: CASSPGTSRYYEQYF; cdr3_nt: TGTGCCAGCAGCCCCGGGACTAGCCGATACTACGAGCAGTACTTC
clone_size: .; d_call: TRBD1; j_call: TRBJ2-3; v_call: TRBV28; cdr3_aa: CASSSRDRVVDTQYF; cdr3_nt: TGTGCCAGCAGTTCCAGGGACAGGGTTGTTGATACGCAGTATTTT
clone_size: few; d_call: .; j_call: TRBJ2-3; v_call: TRBV10-3; cdr3_aa: CAISTASTDTQYF; cdr3_nt: TGTGCCATCAGCACGGCTAGCACAGATACGCAGTATTTT
clone_size: .; d_call: .; j_call: TRBJ1-6; v_call: TRBV3-1; cdr3_aa: CASRTAIEGYSPLHF; cdr3_nt: TGTGCCAGCAGAACAGCCATCGAGGGATACTCACCCCTCCACTTT
clone_size: .; d_call: TRBD1; j_call: TRBJ2-4; v_call: TRBV20-1; cdr3_aa: CSARERGQPLAKNIQYF; cdr3_nt: TGCAGTGCTAGAGAACGGGGACAGCCACTAGCCAAAAACATTCAGTACTTC
clone_size: .; d_call: .; j_call: TRBJ2-3; v_call: TRBV21-1; cdr3_aa: CASKLAGEEDTQYF; cdr3_nt: TGTGCCAGCAAATTAGCGGGAGAGGAGGATACGCAGTATTTT
clone_size: many; d_call: .; j_call: TRBJ1-2; v_call: TRBV5-1; cdr3_aa: CASSLGGEYGYTF; cdr3_nt: TGCGCCAGCAGCTTGGGGGGAGAATATGGCTACACCTTC
clone_size: few; d_call: .; j_call: TRBJ1-3; v_call: TRBV29-1; cdr3_aa: CSVEESGSNTIYF; cdr3_nt: TGCAGCGTTGAAGAATCGGGATCAAACACCATATATTTT
clone_size: .; d_call: .; j_call: TRBJ1-2; v_call: TRBV5-6; cdr3_aa: CASSLEAGISYGYTF; cdr3_nt: TGTGCCAGCAGCCTTGAGGCGGGGATTTCGTATGGCTACACCTTC
clone_size: .; d_call: .; j_call: TRBJ2-1; v_call: TRBV4-2; cdr3_aa: CASSQDPGRFYNEQFF; cdr3_nt: TGTGCCAGCAGCCAAGACCCGGGAAGATTCTACAATGAGCAGTTCTTC
clone_size: .; d_call: .; j_call: TRBJ2-1; v_call: TRBV27; cdr3_aa: CASSLLAKAYNEQFF; cdr3_nt: TGTGCCAGCAGTTTACTAGCGAAGGCCTACAATGAGCAGTTCTTC
clone_size: .; d_call: .; j_call: TRBJ2-2; v_call: TRBV6-2/TRBV6-3; cdr3_aa: CASTRSINTGELFF; cdr3_nt: TGTGCCAGCACCCGGAGCATCAACACCGGGGAGCTGTTTTTT
clone_size: .; d_call: .; j_call: TRBJ1-1; v_call: TRBV4-3; cdr3_aa: CASSQDIILQGNTEAFF; cdr3_nt: TGCGCCAGCAGCCAAGACATTATCCTACAGGGGAACACTGAAGCTTTCTTT
clone_size: few; d_call: .; j_call: TRBJ2-1; v_call: TRBV29-1; cdr3_aa: CSVSGRYNEQFF; cdr3_nt: TGCAGCGTTAGTGGGCGCTACAATGAGCAGTTCTTC
clone_size: .; d_call: TRBD1; j_call: TRBJ2-3; v_call: TRBV29-1; cdr3_aa: CSITGARDTQYF; cdr3_nt: TGCAGCATAACAGGGGCCAGGGATACGCAGTATTTT
clone_size: many; d_call: TRBD2; j_call: TRBJ2-5; v_call: TRBV3-1; cdr3_aa: CASSPGLAGRQETQYF; cdr3_nt: TGTGCCAGCAGCCCCGGACTAGCGGGCCGCCAAGAGACCCAGTACTTC
clone_size: few; d_call: .; j_call: TRBJ2-5; v_call: TRBV29-1; cdr3_aa: CSATVVEETQYF; cdr3_nt: TGCAGCGCCACGGTGGTGGAGGAGACCCAGTACTTC
clone_size: .; d_call: TRBD1; j_call: TRBJ2-7; v_call: TRBV5-1; cdr3_aa: CASSLPGQGYEQYF; cdr3_nt: TGCGCCAGCAGCTTACCGGGACAGGGCTACGAGCAGTACTTC
clone_size: few; d_call: .; j_call: TRBJ1-5; v_call: TRBV6-6; cdr3_aa: CASSYSGDHQPQHF; cdr3_nt: TGTGCCAGCAGTTACAGCGGGGATCATCAGCCCCAGCATTTT
clone_size: .; d_call: .; j_call: TRBJ2-2; v_call: TRBV4-3; cdr3_aa: CASSYRVGELFF; cdr3_nt: TGCGCCAGCAGCTACAGGGTAGGGGAGCTGTTTTTT
clone_size: .; d_call: .; j_call: TRBJ1-2; v_call: TRBV9; cdr3_aa: CASSLSGGWSYGYTF; cdr3_nt: TGTGCCAGCAGCCTTAGCGGGGGTTGGAGCTATGGCTACACCTTC
clone_size: few; d_call: .; j_call: TRBJ1-1; v_call: TRBV18; cdr3_aa: CASSRDTSNTEAFF; cdr3_nt: TGTGCCAGCTCAAGGGACACCTCGAACACTGAAGCTTTCTTT
clone_size: many; d_call: .; j_call: TRBJ1-5; v_call: TRBV7-2; cdr3_aa: CASSLGQGSNQPQHF; cdr3_nt: TGTGCCAGCAGCTTAGGTCAGGGTAGCAATCAGCCCCAGCATTTT
clone_size: .; d_call: .; j_call: TRBJ1-1; v_call: TRBV28; cdr3_aa: CASKHTLNTEAFF; cdr3_nt: TGTGCCAGCAAACATACGTTGAACACTGAAGCTTTCTTT
clone_size: few; d_call: .; j_call: TRBJ1-1; v_call: TRBV7-7; cdr3_aa: CASSLVRNTEAFF; cdr3_nt: TGTGCTAGCAGCTTAGTCAGGAACACTGAAGCTTTCTTT
clone_size: .; d_call: TRBD1; j_call: TRBJ1-6; v_call: TRBV10-3; cdr3_aa: CAATGEEGSPLHF; cdr3_nt: TGTGCCGCCACAGGGGAAGAAGGATCACCCCTCCACTTT
clone_size: .; d_call: .; j_call: TRBJ2-7; v_call: TRBV29-1; cdr3_aa: CSVTGRPTYEQYF; cdr3_nt: TGCAGCGTGACAGGAAGGCCGACCTACGAGCAGTACTTC
clone_size: .; d_call: .; j_call: TRBJ2-3; v_call: TRBV20-1; cdr3_aa: CSAREEWEVPTDTQYF; cdr3_nt: TGCAGTGCTAGAGAAGAATGGGAGGTACCCACAGATACGCAGTATTTT
clone_size: few; d_call: .; j_call: TRBJ1-2; v_call: TRBV12-3/TRBV12-4; cdr3_aa: CASSLRANYGYTF; cdr3_nt: TGTGCCAGCAGCCTCAGGGCCAACTATGGCTACACCTTC
clone_size: few; d_call: TRBD1; j_call: TRBJ2-1; v_call: TRBV24-1; cdr3_aa: CATSDPLDRGGNEQFF; cdr3_nt: TGTGCCACCAGTGATCCTTTAGACAGGGGAGGCAATGAGCAGTTCTTC
clone_size: few; d_call: TRBD2; j_call: TRBJ2-1; v_call: TRBV28; cdr3_aa: CASSLASSGRSSYNEQFF; cdr3_nt: TGTGCCAGCAGTTTAGCCTCTAGCGGGAGAAGCTCCTACAATGAGCAGTTCTTC
clone_size: .; d_call: .; j_call: TRBJ2-5; v_call: TRBV4-2; cdr3_aa: CASSQGGLARAETQYF; cdr3_nt: TGTGCCAGCAGCCAAGGCGGACTGGCCAGGGCAGAGACCCAGTACTTC
clone_size: .; d_call: .; j_call: TRBJ2-2; v_call: TRBV11-2; cdr3_aa: CASSLTPGTSNTGELFF; cdr3_nt: TGTGCCAGCAGCTTGACCCCTGGGACTTCGAACACCGGGGAGCTGTTTTTT
clone_size: few; d_call: .; j_call: TRBJ1-6; v_call: TRBV12-3/TRBV12-4; cdr3_aa: CASSLMGPANSPLHF; cdr3_nt: TGTGCCAGCAGTTTGATGGGGCCAGCTAATTCACCCCTCCACTTT
clone_size: .; d_call: .; j_call: TRBJ2-3; v_call: TRBV9; cdr3_aa: CASSDGSGNRPDTQYF; cdr3_nt: TGTGCCAGCAGCGACGGTAGCGGTAATCGCCCAGATACGCAGTATTTT
clone_size: .; d_call: .; j_call: TRBJ1-1; v_call: TRBV20-1; cdr3_aa: CSASRRGMYTEAFF; cdr3_nt: TGCAGTGCTAGCCGCCGGGGGATGTACACTGAAGCTTTCTTT
clone_size: once; d_call: TRBD2; j_call: TRBJ2-7; v_call: TRBV20-1; cdr3_aa: CSARGASGTRPRNEQYF; cdr3_nt: TGCAGTGCTAGAGGGGCTAGCGGGACCCGACCACGGAACGAGCAGTACTTC
clone_size: few; d_call: .; j_call: TRBJ2-1; v_call: TRBV20-1; cdr3_aa: CSAPTRAGSYNEQFF; cdr3_nt: TGCAGTGCACCTACCAGGGCGGGCTCCTACAATGAGCAGTTCTTC
clone_size: .; d_call: .; j_call: TRBJ2-3; v_call: TRBV7-2; cdr3_aa: CASSFRAADTQYF; cdr3_nt: TGTGCCAGCAGCTTCAGGGCCGCCGATACGCAGTATTTT
clone_size: .; d_call: TRBD2; j_call: TRBJ2-7; v_call: TRBV10-3; cdr3_aa: CAIRTSGNEQYF; cdr3_nt: TGTGCCATCAGGACTAGCGGGAACGAGCAGTACTTC
clone_size: few; d_call: .; j_call: TRBJ1-5; v_call: TRBV10-3; cdr3_aa: CAIGGDYSNQPQHF; cdr3_nt: TGTGCCATCGGGGGGGACTATAGCAATCAGCCCCAGCATTTT
clone_size: few; d_call: .; j_call: TRBJ1-2; v_call: TRBV7-2; cdr3_aa: CASSLALGNYGYTF; cdr3_nt: TGTGCCAGCAGCTTAGCCCTCGGAAACTATGGCTACACCTTC
clone_size: .; d_call: TRBD2; j_call: TRBJ2-2; v_call: TRBV28; cdr3_aa: CASSPEREGIGELFF; cdr3_nt: TGTGCCAGCAGTCCAGAGCGGGAGGGGATCGGGGAGCTGTTTTTT
clone_size: .; d_call: .; j_call: TRBJ2-1; v_call: TRBV20-1; cdr3_aa: CSATNEQFF; cdr3_nt: TGCAGTGCTACCAATGAGCAGTTCTTC
clone_size: once; d_call: TRBD1; j_call: TRBJ1-5; v_call: TRBV7-2; cdr3_aa: CASSYRQGDQPQHF; cdr3_nt: TGTGCCAGCAGCTATCGACAGGGAGATCAGCCCCAGCATTTT
clone_size: .; d_call: .; j_call: TRBJ2-1; v_call: TRBV7-2; cdr3_aa: CASSLEFWSSDEQFF; cdr3_nt: TGTGCCAGCAGCTTAGAGTTTTGGAGTAGCGATGAGCAGTTCTTC
clone_size: many; d_call: .; j_call: TRBJ1-1; v_call: TRBV5-8; cdr3_aa: CASSLAVTAGTEAFF; cdr3_nt: TGTGCCAGCAGCTTGGCCGTGACAGCGGGCACTGAAGCTTTCTTT
clone_size: few; d_call: .; j_call: TRBJ2-4; v_call: TRBV4-2; cdr3_aa: CASSQEVGKNIQYF; cdr3_nt: TGTGCCAGCAGCCAAGAAGTAGGCAAAAACATTCAGTACTTC
clone_size: .; d_call: .; j_call: TRBJ1-2; v_call: TRBV9; cdr3_aa: CASSVGGDGYTF; cdr3_nt: TGTGCCAGCAGCGTAGGTGGTGATGGCTACACCTTC
clone_size: .; d_call: TRBD1; j_call: TRBJ1-2; v_call: TRBV7-2; cdr3_aa: CASEGASNYGYTF; cdr3_nt: TGTGCCAGCGAGGGGGCAAGTAACTATGGCTACACCTTC
clone_size: .; d_call: .; j_call: TRBJ1-6; v_call: TRBV7-2; cdr3_aa: CASSLQGLNSPLHF; cdr3_nt: TGTGCCAGCAGCTTACAGGGTCTCAATTCACCCCTCCACTTT
clone_size: .; d_call: .; j_call: TRBJ1-1; v_call: TRBV25-1; cdr3_aa: CASSVGMNTEAFF; cdr3_nt: TGTGCCAGCAGTGTGGGGATGAACACTGAAGCTTTCTTT
clone_size: .; d_call: .; j_call: TRBJ2-7; v_call: TRBV20-1; cdr3_aa: CSASVPPYEQYF; cdr3_nt: TGCAGTGCTAGCGTCCCCCCCTACGAGCAGTACTTC
clone_size: .; d_call: .; j_call: TRBJ2-3; v_call: TRBV7-8; cdr3_aa: CASSRGLLQVTDTQYF; cdr3_nt: TGTGCCAGCAGCAGGGGTTTGCTACAGGTCACAGATACGCAGTATTTT
clone_size: few; d_call: TRBD1; j_call: TRBJ1-6; v_call: TRBV5-1; cdr3_aa: CASSLGQGYYNSPLHF; cdr3_nt: TGCGCCAGCAGCTTGGGACAGGGCTACTATAATTCACCCCTCCACTTT
clone_size: few; d_call: .; j_call: TRBJ2-7; v_call: TRBV10-3; cdr3_aa: CAIRGGSSYEQYF; cdr3_nt: TGTGCCATCAGAGGCGGGTCATCCTACGAGCAGTACTTC